These T cell receptor beta chains were read from a single sample in a study of blood T cell repertoires in COVID-19. The table came from immunoSEQ multiplex PCR; TCRdb's copy has only in-frame clones and leaves some out. The table records about 150,000 clones, about 82% of them present only once. Sequences were obtained from PBMCs or T cells enriched from blood (not recorded which). The receptors stem from a middle-aged woman who had recovered from COVID-19. The CDR3 runs from the conserved cysteine through the conserved F or W. D genes are given only for firm matches. Rows give clone size only sometimes, using once, few, many, or a class for an expanded clone.

CDR3nt	CDR3aa	abundance	v_gene	j_gene	d_gene
TGTGCCAGCAGCTTAAACGGAGGGGTCACTGAAGCTTTCTTT	CASSLNGGVTEAFF	few	TRBV7-3	TRBJ1-1	-
TGTGCCAGCAGCGGGGGCGCGGGGTACGGGAGGGCCAGCAATGAGCAGTTCTTC	CASSGGAGYGRASNEQFF	-	TRBV9	TRBJ2-1	TRBD2
TGTGCCAGTAGTTCTTCAGGGAACAACTATGGCTACACCTTC	CASSSSGNNYGYTF	-	TRBV19	TRBJ1-2	-
TGTGCCAGCAGACACAGGGCTGGGGCCCAAGAGACCCAGTACTTC	CASRHRAGAQETQYF	-	TRBV2	TRBJ2-5	-
TGTGCCAGCATCCCACAGGGGCTAGTCACTGAAGCTTTCTTT	CASIPQGLVTEAFF	few	TRBV5-5	TRBJ1-1	TRBD1
TGTGCCATCAGTGAGGCAGCTAATGAAAAACTGTTTTTT	CAISEAANEKLFF	-	TRBV10-3	TRBJ1-4	-
TGTGCCACCAGTGATAAGATCTCCGGTGAAGCTTTCTTT	CATSDKISGEAFF	-	TRBV24-1	TRBJ1-1	-
TGTGCCAGCAGTTTTTCGAGCACCGGGGAGCTGTTTTTT	CASSFSSTGELFF	-	TRBV12-3/TRBV12-4	TRBJ2-2	-
TGTGCCAGCAGTTTCGGCCGGGATCAGCCCCAGCATTTT	CASSFGRDQPQHF	-	TRBV6-2/TRBV6-3	TRBJ1-5	-
TGTGCCAGTAGTGCTTTCAGGGAGGGCACAGATACGCAGTATTTT	CASSAFREGTDTQYF	once	TRBV19	TRBJ2-3	-
TGCGCCAGCAGCCAAGTGCCAGGGAATGACTATGGCTACACCTTC	CASSQVPGNDYGYTF	-	TRBV4-1	TRBJ1-2	-
TGTGCCTGGAGTGAACAGGTCGACTATGGCTACACCTTC	CAWSEQVDYGYTF	-	TRBV30	TRBJ1-2	-
TGCAGTGCTAGGGGCGGGTACGAGCAGTACTTC	CSARGGYEQYF	-	TRBV20-1	TRBJ2-7	-
TGTGCCAGCAGACCGGACAGGGAACACTATGGCTACACCTTC	CASRPDREHYGYTF	-	TRBV27	TRBJ1-2	TRBD1
TGTGCCAGCATGCAGGGGTCCGGGACTAGCCAGTACTTC	CASMQGSGTSQYF	-	TRBV7-8	TRBJ2-5	TRBD2
TGTGCCAGCAGCCTCCCGACTAGCGGGAAATCGGTCCGGGAGCTGTTTTTT	CASSLPTSGKSVRELFF	-	TRBV11-2	TRBJ2-2	TRBD2
TGTGCCAGCAGCTCGGGACTGACATACGAGCAGTACTTC	CASSSGLTYEQYF	-	TRBV11-2	TRBJ2-7	-
TGTGCCACCAGCAGAGATATCCTATCCTACGAGCAGTACTTC	CATSRDILSYEQYF	-	TRBV15	TRBJ2-7	-
TGTGCCAGCGACGGGAGTCTAGCTTACAATGAGCAGTTCTTC	CASDGSLAYNEQFF	once	TRBV6-1	TRBJ2-1	-
TGTGCCAGCAGCTTGAACCTGGACAGTCGAAATTCACCCCTCCACTTT	CASSLNLDSRNSPLHF	-	TRBV9	TRBJ1-6	-
TGTGCCAGCGACCAGGGACAGATTAGCAATCAGCCCCAGCATTTT	CASDQGQISNQPQHF	many	TRBV19	TRBJ1-5	TRBD1
TGTGCCAGCAGCTTTGTAGCGGGAGATCCCTCGAGGTCCTACAATGAGCAGTTCTTC	CASSFVAGDPSRSYNEQFF	-	TRBV5-6	TRBJ2-1	TRBD2
TGTGCCAGCAGCGTAGGGGACTCTAACACTGAAGCTTTCTTT	CASSVGDSNTEAFF	-	TRBV9	TRBJ1-1	-
TGTGCCACCAGTGGGGGGGACCCCGAGACCCAGTACTTC	CATSGGDPETQYF	-	TRBV24-1	TRBJ2-5	-
TGCGCCAGCACGACGGGAGTGGGGTATGAGCAGTTCTTC	CASTTGVGYEQFF	-	TRBV5-1	TRBJ2-1	-
TGTGCCTGGGCCACCGGGACAGGGGGTAACAGCAATCAGCCCCAGCATTTT	CAWATGTGGNSNQPQHF	-	TRBV30	TRBJ1-5	TRBD1
TGTGCCAGCAGCGTAAGAGTCAATGAGCAGTTCTTC	CASSVRVNEQFF	-	TRBV9	TRBJ2-1	-
TGTGCCAGCAGCTCACAGGGGGCTATTGGAAACACCATATATTTT	CASSSQGAIGNTIYF	-	TRBV7-8	TRBJ1-3	TRBD1
TGTGCCACCAGCCCTTCCAGCAATCAGCCCCAGCATTTT	CATSPSSNQPQHF	-	TRBV15	TRBJ1-5	-
TGTGCCAGCAGCTTAGTTACGCGGGTGGGCGAGCAGTACTTC	CASSLVTRVGEQYF	-	TRBV7-9	TRBJ2-7	-
TGTGCCAGCAGCCGAGACAGTTTCTATGGCTACACCTTC	CASSRDSFYGYTF	-	TRBV7-9	TRBJ1-2	-
TGTGCTGCCGGACTAGACTACAATGAGCAGTTCTTC	CAAGLDYNEQFF	-	TRBV12-5	TRBJ2-1	TRBD2
TGTGCCAGCAGCTTAGCGGGGGGTCCCGGGGAGCTGTTTTTT	CASSLAGGPGELFF	-	TRBV7-9	TRBJ2-2	-
TGTGCCAGTAGTAAAAACAGGGAAGAGACCCAGTACTTC	CASSKNREETQYF	few	TRBV19	TRBJ2-5	-
TGTGCCATCAGGGGACAGGGCTACGAGCAGTACTTC	CAIRGQGYEQYF	few	TRBV10-3	TRBJ2-7	TRBD1
TGTGCCTGGAGCGCAGGGGCCTGGACCCGACTAGCGGGGATTGAGACCCAGTACTTC	CAWSAGAWTRLAGIETQYF	-	TRBV30	TRBJ2-5	TRBD2
TGTGCCAGCAAGGCAGGGCATCAGCCCCAGCATTTT	CASKAGHQPQHF	few	TRBV6-5	TRBJ1-5	-
TGTGCCAGCAAACCCCGCCCGGGGAGCTCCTATAATTCACCCCTCCACTTT	CASKPRPGSSYNSPLHF	-	TRBV2	TRBJ1-6	-
TGTGCCAGCAGCCGGGACAGGGGGCTGTATGGCTACACCTTC	CASSRDRGLYGYTF	-	TRBV14	TRBJ1-2	TRBD1
TGTGCCAGCAGCCGACTCCTGGACAGGGGGCAATACTATGGCTACACCTTC	CASSRLLDRGQYYGYTF	-	TRBV4-2	TRBJ1-2	TRBD1
TGTGCCAGCAGCCCAGACGGACTAGCGAAATTGCAGTTCTTC	CASSPDGLAKLQFF	-	TRBV2	TRBJ2-1	TRBD2
TGTGCCAGTAGCCTGGGACACGAGGGGTTTGGCTACGAGCAGTACTTC	CASSLGHEGFGYEQYF	-	TRBV19	TRBJ2-7	-
TGCGCCAGCAGCTTGGTAGCGGGCGGGTACGAGCAGTACTTC	CASSLVAGGYEQYF	-	TRBV5-1	TRBJ2-7	TRBD2
TGTGCCTGGAGATCCGAGGGGGACAGGGAATTGACAGATACGCAGTATTTT	CAWRSEGDRELTDTQYF	-	TRBV30	TRBJ2-3	TRBD1
TGCGCCAGCAGCCAAGGGGAGGGGCGAGAGACCCAGTACTTC	CASSQGEGRETQYF	once	TRBV4-1	TRBJ2-5	TRBD2
TGTGCCAGCAGCGCGCGGGCCTACGATACGCAGTATTTT	CASSARAYDTQYF	once	TRBV14	TRBJ2-3	-
TGTGCCAGCAGCTTAGATCGGGCAGGGTACTATGGCTACACCTTC	CASSLDRAGYYGYTF	-	TRBV7-9	TRBJ1-2	-
TGTGCCAGCAGTCAAGCGGGGAGGGGCGAGTACTATGGCTACACCTTC	CASSQAGRGEYYGYTF	few	TRBV6-1	TRBJ1-2	-